The rows below give T cell receptor beta chains drawn from one sample of a study of Graves' ophthalmopathy and Graves' hyperthyroidism. Each CDR3 protein is one row after TCRdb ran MiXCR on the multiplex PCR reads. The sample holds roughly 500,000 distinct CDR3 sequences; over 13% are singletons and the top ten take 9.5% to 10%. Material for sequencing was blood. Receptors originate from a woman in her 30s with Graves' ophthalmopathy. CDR3s include the opening cysteine and the closing phenylalanine or tryptophan.

>TRBJ1-2|TRBV12-3/TRBV12-4
CASSPRVGGRYGYTF
>TRBJ2-2|TRBV20-1
CSVLLAENTGELFF
>TRBJ1-5|TRBV25-1
CASSEGDNQPQHF
>TRBJ1-2|TRBV12-5
CASGPDVKDGYTF
>TRBJ2-7|TRBV7-8
CASSLAGVSSVDEQYF
>TRBJ1-1|TRBV28
CASIGGMNTEAFF
>TRBJ1-1|TRBV7-6
CASGSGGGDRNTEAFF
>TRBJ2-2|TRBV12-5
CASGLVPVGNTGELFF
>TRBJ2-2|TRBV5-1
CASSLADVNTGELFF
>TRBJ1-1|TRBV18
CASSLNDRTPNTEAFF
>TRBJ2-7|TRBV28
CASSYARDREQYF
>TRBJ2-5|TRBV4-1
CASSQGLLGVQETQYF
>TRBJ1-2|TRBV6-5
CASSFLERPITF
>TRBJ1-5|TRBV28
CASSPMGQPQHF
>TRBJ1-3|TRBV9
CASSLLQGGDSGNTIYF
>TRBJ1-1|TRBV20-1
CSVPFRGKNTEAFF
>TRBJ2-2|TRBV9
CASSVSHGELFF
>TRBJ1-5|TRBV12-3/TRBV12-4
CASTWEVNQPQHF
>TRBJ2-5|TRBV29-1
CSVLGGSGQETQYF
>TRBJ2-7|TRBV20-1
CSASVDASYEQYF